The 18 T cell receptor beta chains reported below all come from one sample, sequenced in a study of cytomegalovirus exposure and HLA in healthy donors. The protocol was immunoSEQ multiplex PCR, while the TCRdb copy is restricted to in-frame clones and leaves out a portion. This sample has over 200,000 clones, with around 90% found just once. Specimen: PBMCs. These receptors were taken from a woman aged 18-35 years in good health and CMV-seronegative.

V usage is TRBV5-1 and J usage is TRBJ2-1; 8 positions agree with TRBD2. From germline, CDR1 is SGHRS and CDR2 YFSETQ. V lost 1 base to trimming and J lost 9 bases; unmatched junction nucleotides: 6. This CDR3 contains 14 residues. In DNA form, the CDR3 reads TGCGCCAGCAGCTTGCGAAGGACTAGCAGTGAGCAGTTCTTC. Protein product: CASSLRRTSSEQFF.

This sequence joins TRBV21-1 and TRBJ1-4. TRBV21-1 is a documented pseudogene. The CDR3 length is 14 residues. The CDR3 sequence is CATPGREIDEKLFF. The CDR3 DNA reads as TGTGCCACTCCCGGCCGGGAAATTGATGAAAAACTGTTTTTT.

This clone was observed once. The chain recombines TRBV28 with TRBJ1-5; no reliable D call. Trimming left V 5 bases short and J 4 bases short, with 15 bases between. Germline-derived CDR1 and CDR2 are MDHEN and SYDVKM. The CDR3 has 15 amino acids. This chain's CDR3 is CASSRYSTPNQPQHF. The DNA for the CDR3 is TGTGCCAGCAGTAGATATAGTACCCCGAATCAGCCCCAGCATTTT. The complete variable domain, with remaining parts taken from reference TRBV28 and TRBJ1-5, reads DVKVTQSSRYLVKRTGEKVFLECVQDMDHENMFWYRQDPGLGLRLIYFSYDVKMKEKGDIPEGYSVSREKKERFSLILESASTNQTSMYLCASSRYSTPNQPQHFGDGTRLSIL.

The sample holds one count of this clone. This chain uses TRBV27 with TRBJ2-2; D gene uncertain. There are 15 residues in the CDR3. CDR1 and CDR2 (germline): MNHEY, SMNVEV (reference sequence). V was trimmed by 3 bases and J by 4 bases, leaving 12 bases between them. CDR3 region: CASSLFSVSTGELFF. The CDR3 region has the DNA TGTGCCAGCAGTTTGTTCTCGGTTTCCACCGGGGAGCTGTTTTTT.

This chain joins TRBV11-2 and TRBJ1-4; TRBD1 matches 7 bases. After removal of 6 bases from V and 6 bases from J, the junction contained 10 bases not matched to a gene. Germline CDR1 and CDR2: SGHAT and FQNNGV. The CDR3 has 15 amino acids. CDR3 residues: CASRPGTDYYEKLFF. DNA for the CDR3: TGTGCCAGCAGACCCGGGACAGACTATTATGAAAAACTGTTTTTT.

Concerning this clone itself: At one boundary the junction diverges from the germline segment, which might be a read error. V gene TRBV2 combines with J gene TRBJ2-7; TRBD1 is a possible D gene (6 bases). The CDR3 has 12 amino acids. Germline lookup yields CDR1 SNHLY and CDR2 FYNNEI. The DNA of the CDR3 is TGTGCCAGCCTGGCGTCCCAGGGGCACCCAGACTTC. This encodes CASLASQGHPDF. The full variable domain, with the rest looked up from reference TRBV2 and TRBJ2-7, is EPEVTQTPSHQVTQMGQEVILRCVPISNHLYFYWYRQILGQKVEFLVSFYNNEISEKSEIFDDQFSVERPDGSNFTLKIRSTKLEDSAMYFCASLASQGHPDFGPGTRLTVT.

The J gene is TRBJ2-2, the V gene TRBV5-5, with a possible D match to TRBD1 (6 bases). Germline V gives CDR1 SGHKS, CDR2 YYEKEE (reference sequence). This CDR3 comprises 12 residues. V lost 7 bases and J 6 bases, leaving 10 bases between the germline ends. CDR3 protein: CASGYRAGELFF. Written as DNA, the CDR3 is TGTGCCAGCGGGTACAGGGCCGGGGAGCTGTTTTTT.

The J gene is TRBJ2-1, the V gene TRBV4-3; D is uncertain. This CDR3 is 16 amino acids long. Germline CDR1 reads LGHNA; CDR2 reads YSLEER. V was pared by 1 base and J by 0 bases, with 10 bases between. The CDR3 protein is CASSQADTSSYNEQFF. CDR3 in DNA: TGCGCCAGCAGCCAAGCTGACACCAGCTCCTACAATGAGCAGTTCTTC.

The chain recombines TRBV28 with TRBJ2-2; D uncertain. The CDR3 runs 15 residues. Germline V CDR1 and CDR2: MDHEN, SYDVKM. Trimming removed 2 bases from V and 1 base from J, with 8 bases in between. Written as DNA, the CDR3 is TGTGCCAGCAGTTTAGTCCAGCGGAACACCGGGGAGCTGTTTTTT. It encodes CASSLVQRNTGELFF.

The chain combines TRBV28 with TRBJ1-5, with 10 positions matching TRBD1. Per the germline V gene, CDR1 is MDHEN and CDR2 is SYDVKM. CDR3 length equals 14 residues. V lost 5 bases, J lost 6 bases, and 4 bases stayed unmatched. The CDR3 here is CASSRQGAGQPQHF. The CDR3 coding sequence is TGTGCCAGCAGTCGACAGGGGGCGGGTCAGCCCCAGCATTTT. Full variable domain (rest looked up from reference TRBV28 and TRBJ1-5): DVKVTQSSRYLVKRTGEKVFLECVQDMDHENMFWYRQDPGLGLRLIYFSYDVKMKEKGDIPEGYSVSREKKERFSLILESASTNQTSMYLCASSRQGAGQPQHFGDGTRLSIL.

This clone came up once. This chain connects TRBV6-5 to TRBJ2-1, with 8 positions matching TRBD1. CDR1 is MNHEY and CDR2 is SVGAGI in the germline V gene. The CDR3 extends over 12 amino acids. After removal of 6 bases from V and 9 bases from J, the junction contained 4 bases not matched to a gene. The CDR3 protein is CASSETGVEQFF. The CDR3 DNA reads as TGTGCCAGCAGCGAGACAGGGGTTGAGCAGTTCTTC.

The gene calls are TRBV5-1 and TRBJ2-3; tentatively, D is TRBD2 (6 bases). The ends were cut back, 0 bases at V and 7 bases at J, with 12 bases in the middle. The length of the CDR3 is 14 residues. Looked up from germline, CDR1 is SGHRS and CDR2 is YFSETQ. The CDR3 loop is CASSLGSSEHTQYF. CDR3 in DNA: TGCGCCAGCAGCTTGGGGTCTAGCGAACATACGCAGTATTTT.

The DNA for the CDR3 is TGTGCCAGCAGCCGACTAGCGGGAGAGGTCCGTGAGCAGTTCTTC. It translates to CASSRLAGEVREQFF. The chain links TRBV7-8 to TRBJ2-1; 12 bases line up with TRBD2. The CDR3 length is 15 residues. Germline CDR1 and CDR2: SGHVS and FQNEAQ. With V trimmed by 5 bases and J by 9 bases, 8 bases remained unmatched.

The chain recombines TRBV27 with TRBJ2-1, with 13 bases lining up with TRBD2. Germline V lookup: CDR1 MNHEY, CDR2 SMNVEV (reference sequence). Trimming at V came to 4 bases and at J to 6 bases, leaving 6 bases not matched to a gene. This CDR3 region has 16 residues. The CDR3 DNA sequence: TGTGCCAGCAGTTCACTAGCGGGAGGGCCTAGCAATGAGCAGTTCTTC. The encoded protein is CASSSLAGGPSNEQFF.

This clone was recorded once. The chain carries TRBV14 and TRBJ2-7; 7 nucleotides align to TRBD2. The CDR3 is 15 residues long. Trimming at V came to 5 bases and at J to 1 base, leaving 8 bases not matched to a gene. In germline, CDR1 is SGHDN, CDR2 FVKESK. CDR3 sequence (DNA): TGTGCCAGCAGCTTAGGTGCTAGCGGATCCTACGAGCAGTACTTC. This encodes CASSLGASGSYEQYF.

The chain couples TRBV6-5 to TRBJ2-1; TRBD2 aligns across 12 bases. CDR1 and CDR2 (germline): MNHEY, SVGAGI. The CDR3 consists of 15 residues. V was clipped by 6 bases and J by 3 bases; unmatched bases: 3. CDR3 in DNA: TGTGCCAGCAGGGGACTAGCGGGTAGCTACAATGAGCAGTTCTTC. This gives the protein CASRGLAGSYNEQFF.

V usage is TRBV7-2 and J usage is TRBJ2-7, with TRBD2 identical over 9 bases. V lost 1 base and J lost 2; bases outside the gene matches: 6. Germline CDR1 is SGHTA and CDR2 is FQGNSA. This CDR3 is built from 16 residues. The CDR3 protein is CASSLDAGGTAYEQYF. The CDR3 DNA is TGTGCCAGCAGCTTAGACGCGGGAGGGACAGCCTACGAGCAGTACTTC.

The J gene is TRBJ2-3, the V gene TRBV4-2; no firm D call. This CDR3 region has 15 residues. CDR1 is LGHNA, CDR2 YNFKEQ, per germline. The V and J ends lost 2 bases and 2 bases respectively, with 11 bases between them. The CDR3 spells CASSQTLFTTDTQYF. DNA for the CDR3: TGTGCCAGCAGCCAAACCCTATTTACCACAGATACGCAGTATTTT.